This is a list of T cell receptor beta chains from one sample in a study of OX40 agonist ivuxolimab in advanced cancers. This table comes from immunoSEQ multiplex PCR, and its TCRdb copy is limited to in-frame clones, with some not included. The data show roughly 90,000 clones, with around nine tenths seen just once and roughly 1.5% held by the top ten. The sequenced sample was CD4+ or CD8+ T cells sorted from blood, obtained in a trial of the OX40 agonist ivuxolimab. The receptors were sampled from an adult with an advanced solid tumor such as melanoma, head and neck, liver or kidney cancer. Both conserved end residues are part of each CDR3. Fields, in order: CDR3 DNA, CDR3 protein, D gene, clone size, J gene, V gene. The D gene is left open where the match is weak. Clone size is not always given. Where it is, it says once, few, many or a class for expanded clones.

cdr3_nt: TGCAGCGTTGGAGGGGGACTAGCGGGAGTGGGTGAGCAGTTCTTC
cdr3_aa: CSVGGGLAGVGEQFF
d_call: TRBD2
clone_size: .
j_call: TRBJ2-1
v_call: TRBV29-1

cdr3_nt: TGCGCCAGCAGCCCTAGACAGGGAAGTGCCTACGAGCAGTACTTC
cdr3_aa: CASSPRQGSAYEQYF
d_call: TRBD1
clone_size: .
j_call: TRBJ2-7
v_call: TRBV4-1

cdr3_nt: TGTGCCAGCAGCCCCCCAGCGGGAGGAACGAGGGAGCAGTACTTC
cdr3_aa: CASSPPAGGTREQYF
d_call: TRBD2
clone_size: .
j_call: TRBJ2-7
v_call: TRBV13

cdr3_nt: TGTGCCAGTAGTATAGGCGAGAGGCAGATCAGGGGCGAGCAGTACTTC
cdr3_aa: CASSIGERQIRGEQYF
d_call: .
clone_size: once
j_call: TRBJ2-7
v_call: TRBV19

cdr3_nt: TGCGCCAGCAGCCAAACTAGCGGGGGGGCCGAGGTTCAGTACTTC
cdr3_aa: CASSQTSGGAEVQYF
d_call: TRBD2
clone_size: .
j_call: TRBJ2-4
v_call: TRBV4-3

cdr3_nt: TGTGCCACCAGCAGAGTATCTCGGGGTAGCGCCCGATACAATGAGCAGTTCTTC
cdr3_aa: CATSRVSRGSARYNEQFF
d_call: .
clone_size: .
j_call: TRBJ2-1
v_call: TRBV15

cdr3_nt: TGTGCCAGCAGCTTGATACAGGGGGTTAACTATGGCTACACCTTC
cdr3_aa: CASSLIQGVNYGYTF
d_call: TRBD1
clone_size: .
j_call: TRBJ1-2
v_call: TRBV5-6

cdr3_nt: TGTGCCAGCAGCATAGCGGGGGGAAGGGCCTACGAGCAGTACTTC
cdr3_aa: CASSIAGGRAYEQYF
d_call: TRBD2
clone_size: once
j_call: TRBJ2-7
v_call: TRBV6-6

cdr3_nt: TGCAGCGTTGAAACCCCCGACAGTCCCTATGGCTACACCTTC
cdr3_aa: CSVETPDSPYGYTF
d_call: .
clone_size: .
j_call: TRBJ1-2
v_call: TRBV29-1

cdr3_nt: TGTGCCAGCAGTCCTACTAGCGGGATTGGTGGGGATGAGCAGTTCTTC
cdr3_aa: CASSPTSGIGGDEQFF
d_call: TRBD2
clone_size: .
j_call: TRBJ2-1
v_call: TRBV6-4

cdr3_nt: TGTGCCAGCAGCCGAACAGGCTTCTCCTACGAAAAACTGTTTTTT
cdr3_aa: CASSRTGFSYEKLFF
d_call: .
clone_size: once
j_call: TRBJ1-4
v_call: TRBV14

cdr3_nt: TGTGCCAGCTTGGGAGCCCAATTTTACGAGCAGTACTTC
cdr3_aa: CASLGAQFYEQYF
d_call: .
clone_size: once
j_call: TRBJ2-7
v_call: TRBV28

cdr3_nt: TGCGCCAGCAACCTGGACAGAGCTGGCACAGATACGCAGTATTTT
cdr3_aa: CASNLDRAGTDTQYF
d_call: .
clone_size: .
j_call: TRBJ2-3
v_call: TRBV5-1

cdr3_nt: TGCAGCTATGAGCGGTTGGCTATAAAGACCCAGTACTTC
cdr3_aa: CSYERLAIKTQYF
d_call: .
clone_size: few
j_call: TRBJ2-5
v_call: TRBV29-1

cdr3_nt: TGTGCCTGGGCCCGGGAAGGGAGGACCGGGGAGCTGTTTTTT
cdr3_aa: CAWAREGRTGELFF
d_call: .
clone_size: once
j_call: TRBJ2-2
v_call: TRBV30

cdr3_nt: TGTGCCAGCAGCTTTAGCGGGGGGGCGCGAACGCAGTATTTT
cdr3_aa: CASSFSGGARTQYF
d_call: TRBD2
clone_size: few
j_call: TRBJ2-3
v_call: TRBV5-4

cdr3_nt: TGTGCCAGCAGCTTAGCCCAGGGTGGAAACACCATATATTTT
cdr3_aa: CASSLAQGGNTIYF
d_call: .
clone_size: .
j_call: TRBJ1-3
v_call: TRBV7-6

cdr3_nt: TGCGCCAGCAGCTTGGGGCCATCTGGGGCCAACGTCCTGACTTTC
cdr3_aa: CASSLGPSGANVLTF
d_call: .
clone_size: .
j_call: TRBJ2-6
v_call: TRBV5-1

cdr3_nt: TGTGCCAGCAAACGCAGGGTTGGGGTGAATTCACCCCTCCACTTT
cdr3_aa: CASKRRVGVNSPLHF
d_call: .
clone_size: once
j_call: TRBJ1-6
v_call: TRBV5-8

cdr3_nt: TGTGCCAGCAGCTTGACAGGGAATTCACCCCTCCACTTT
cdr3_aa: CASSLTGNSPLHF
d_call: TRBD1
clone_size: .
j_call: TRBJ1-6
v_call: TRBV7-3

cdr3_nt: TGTGCCTGGAGGGCTAGCGAGTTCGACATTCAGTACTTC
cdr3_aa: CAWRASEFDIQYF
d_call: .
clone_size: .
j_call: TRBJ2-4
v_call: TRBV30

cdr3_nt: TGCGCCAGCAGCCAAGATGAAGGAAGCGGGGGGTTCACGGATACGCAGTATTTT
cdr3_aa: CASSQDEGSGGFTDTQYF
d_call: TRBD2
clone_size: .
j_call: TRBJ2-3
v_call: TRBV4-3

cdr3_nt: TGTGCCAGCAGTGATGAGGGGAGCACAGATACGCAGTATTTT
cdr3_aa: CASSDEGSTDTQYF
d_call: .
clone_size: .
j_call: TRBJ2-3
v_call: TRBV25-1

cdr3_nt: TGTGCCAGCAGCTCGGACAGGGGCCCTAGCACAGATACGCAGTATTTT
cdr3_aa: CASSSDRGPSTDTQYF
d_call: TRBD1
clone_size: .
j_call: TRBJ2-3
v_call: TRBV5-5

cdr3_nt: TGTGCCAGCAGCTTAGTTGGTGGACAGGGATTCTCCTACGAGCAGTACTTC
cdr3_aa: CASSLVGGQGFSYEQYF
d_call: TRBD1
clone_size: .
j_call: TRBJ2-7
v_call: TRBV11-2

cdr3_nt: TGTGCCAGCAGCTTTAAGGGAGATCAGCCCCAGCATTTT
cdr3_aa: CASSFKGDQPQHF
d_call: .
clone_size: .
j_call: TRBJ1-5
v_call: TRBV7-2

cdr3_nt: TGTGCCAGCAGCTTAACAAGAAGGTTCGCGAACACCGGGGAGCTGTTTTTT
cdr3_aa: CASSLTRRFANTGELFF
d_call: .
clone_size: .
j_call: TRBJ2-2
v_call: TRBV7-6

cdr3_nt: TGTGCCAGCAGTTTAAGGGGGGCTAGGCAGTACTTC
cdr3_aa: CASSLRGARQYF
d_call: .
clone_size: .
j_call: TRBJ2-7
v_call: TRBV28

cdr3_nt: TGTGCCAGCAGCTCTGAAACTCCAGGGGGTTGGAATCAGCCCCAGCATTTT
cdr3_aa: CASSSETPGGWNQPQHF
d_call: TRBD1
clone_size: .
j_call: TRBJ1-5
v_call: TRBV5-5

cdr3_nt: TGTGCCAGCAGCGACCCGGCGGGGGGCTACACCTTC
cdr3_aa: CASSDPAGGYTF
d_call: .
clone_size: .
j_call: TRBJ1-2
v_call: TRBV9

cdr3_nt: TGCAGCGTGGGAAGTAGCTACGAGCAGTACTTC
cdr3_aa: CSVGSSYEQYF
d_call: .
clone_size: few
j_call: TRBJ2-7
v_call: TRBV29-1

cdr3_nt: TGTGCCAGCAGCGCAGACAGGAAAGGAGAGACCCAGTACTTC
cdr3_aa: CASSADRKGETQYF
d_call: .
clone_size: once
j_call: TRBJ2-5
v_call: TRBV6-1

cdr3_nt: TGTGCCAGCAGCCCCATCGGGACCCAAAAAGCCCAAGAGACCCAGTACTTC
cdr3_aa: CASSPIGTQKAQETQYF
d_call: .
clone_size: .
j_call: TRBJ2-5
v_call: TRBV7-2

cdr3_nt: TGTGCCAGCAGCCCGGACAGGCCGAACACCGGGGAGCTGTTTTTT
cdr3_aa: CASSPDRPNTGELFF
d_call: TRBD1
clone_size: .
j_call: TRBJ2-2
v_call: TRBV5-6

cdr3_nt: TGCGCCAGCAGCTTGGGACTAGCGGGGGACAACCAAGAGACCCAGTACTTC
cdr3_aa: CASSLGLAGDNQETQYF
d_call: TRBD2
clone_size: .
j_call: TRBJ2-5
v_call: TRBV5-1

cdr3_nt: TGTGCCAGCAGCTTAACTAGGCTAGCGGTCTACAATGAGCAGTTCTTC
cdr3_aa: CASSLTRLAVYNEQFF
d_call: TRBD2
clone_size: .
j_call: TRBJ2-1
v_call: TRBV7-2

cdr3_nt: TGTGCCATCAGGGGGGGACTAGCGGGAGCGGACGAGCAGTACTTC
cdr3_aa: CAIRGGLAGADEQYF
d_call: TRBD2
clone_size: .
j_call: TRBJ2-7
v_call: TRBV10-3

cdr3_nt: TGCAGCGTGCCGACAGGGGGAGCTGATACGCAGTATTTT
cdr3_aa: CSVPTGGADTQYF
d_call: TRBD1
clone_size: .
j_call: TRBJ2-3
v_call: TRBV29-1

cdr3_nt: TGTGCCAGCAGCCCCGGGGGAGCCCGGGGGAGCACAGATACGCAGTATTTT
cdr3_aa: CASSPGGARGSTDTQYF
d_call: .
clone_size: .
j_call: TRBJ2-3
v_call: TRBV7-3

cdr3_nt: TGTGCCTGGAGTGGACAGGGCACCTACGAGCAGTACTTC
cdr3_aa: CAWSGQGTYEQYF
d_call: TRBD1
clone_size: .
j_call: TRBJ2-7
v_call: TRBV30

cdr3_nt: TGTGCCAGCAGCCCGACAGGAGATACGCAGTATTTT
cdr3_aa: CASSPTGDTQYF
d_call: .
clone_size: .
j_call: TRBJ2-3
v_call: TRBV6-5

cdr3_nt: TGTGCCAGCATGCAGGCAGGCGAGCAGTACTTC
cdr3_aa: CASMQAGEQYF
d_call: .
clone_size: .
j_call: TRBJ2-7
v_call: TRBV2

cdr3_nt: TGTGCCAGCAGCTTGTCTAGCGAGGTTCAAGAGACCCAGTACTTC
cdr3_aa: CASSLSSEVQETQYF
d_call: .
clone_size: .
j_call: TRBJ2-5
v_call: TRBV7-2

cdr3_nt: TGTGCCAGCCGGGGGGGGAACGCGAACACCGGGGAGCTGTTTTTT
cdr3_aa: CASRGGNANTGELFF
d_call: TRBD2
clone_size: .
j_call: TRBJ2-2
v_call: TRBV19

cdr3_nt: TGTGCCAGCAGTGTCCCCGGGTGGTTCAACGAGCAGTACTTC
cdr3_aa: CASSVPGWFNEQYF
d_call: .
clone_size: .
j_call: TRBJ2-7
v_call: TRBV25-1

cdr3_nt: TGTGCCAGCAGCTTTCGACAGGGGGCAATCCCCTACGAGCAGTACTTC
cdr3_aa: CASSFRQGAIPYEQYF
d_call: TRBD1
clone_size: .
j_call: TRBJ2-7
v_call: TRBV13

cdr3_nt: TGTGCCAGCACCAAGGGTTACACCGGGGAGCTGTTTTTT
cdr3_aa: CASTKGYTGELFF
d_call: .
clone_size: once
j_call: TRBJ2-2
v_call: TRBV25-1

cdr3_nt: TGTGCCAGCAGCGCCGACAGGGTTCAGCCCCAGCATTTT
cdr3_aa: CASSADRVQPQHF
d_call: TRBD1
clone_size: many
j_call: TRBJ1-5
v_call: TRBV7-6

cdr3_nt: TGTGCCATCGGGGCGACAGGGACCTACGAGCAGTACTTC
cdr3_aa: CAIGATGTYEQYF
d_call: TRBD1
clone_size: .
j_call: TRBJ2-7
v_call: TRBV2

cdr3_nt: TGTGCCAGTACTAGGACTAGCGGAAGAGGTTTGGCCGGGGAGCTGTTTTTT
cdr3_aa: CASTRTSGRGLAGELFF
d_call: TRBD2
clone_size: .
j_call: TRBJ2-2
v_call: TRBV19